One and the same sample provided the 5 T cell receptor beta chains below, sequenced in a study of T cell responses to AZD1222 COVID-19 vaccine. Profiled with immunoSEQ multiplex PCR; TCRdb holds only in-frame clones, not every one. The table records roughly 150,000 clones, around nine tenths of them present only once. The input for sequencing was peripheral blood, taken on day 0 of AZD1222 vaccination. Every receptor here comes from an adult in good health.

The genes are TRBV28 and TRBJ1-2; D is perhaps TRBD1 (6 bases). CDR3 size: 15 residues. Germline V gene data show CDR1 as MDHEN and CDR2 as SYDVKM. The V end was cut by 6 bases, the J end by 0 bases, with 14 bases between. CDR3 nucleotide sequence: TGTGCCAGCAGACTCGGACAGTATACTAACTATGGCTACACCTTC. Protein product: CASRLGQYTNYGYTF.

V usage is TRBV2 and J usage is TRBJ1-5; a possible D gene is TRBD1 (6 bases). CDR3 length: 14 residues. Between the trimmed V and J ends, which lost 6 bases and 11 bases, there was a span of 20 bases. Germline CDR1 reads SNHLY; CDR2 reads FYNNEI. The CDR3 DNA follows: TGTGCCAGCAGCCTTGCCCCGACAGGCCGGGCCCAGCATTTT. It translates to CASSLAPTGRAQHF.

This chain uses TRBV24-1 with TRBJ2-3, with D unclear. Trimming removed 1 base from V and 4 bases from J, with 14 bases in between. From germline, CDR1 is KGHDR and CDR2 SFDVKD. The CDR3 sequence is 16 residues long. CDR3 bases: TGTGCCACCAGTGATTTCTCTCGATCGGCTGCAGATACGCAGTATTTT. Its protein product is CATSDFSRSAADTQYF.

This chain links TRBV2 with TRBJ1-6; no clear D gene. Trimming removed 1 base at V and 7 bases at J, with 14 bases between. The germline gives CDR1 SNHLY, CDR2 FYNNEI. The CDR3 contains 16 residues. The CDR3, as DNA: TGTGCCAGCAGTGAAGGCAGCCCCAAAAAAAATTCACCCCTCCACTTT. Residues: CASSEGSPKKNSPLHF.

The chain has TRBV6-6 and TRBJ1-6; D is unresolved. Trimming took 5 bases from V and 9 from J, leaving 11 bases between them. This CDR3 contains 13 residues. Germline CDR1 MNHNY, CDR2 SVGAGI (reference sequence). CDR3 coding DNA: TGTGCCAGCAGTGGACTGAACCTTTCACCCCTCCACTTT. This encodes CASSGLNLSPLHF.